This is a list of T cell receptor beta chains from one sample in a study of blood T cell repertoires in COVID-19. Libraries were prepared by immunoSEQ multiplex PCR; TCRdb keeps only in-frame clonotypes and omits some of them. The data contain approximately 61,000 clones, about 85% of them seen just once; the ten biggest clones take up approximately 5%. Sequenced: peripheral blood. These receptors all stem from a man between 70 and 80 years old with acute or convalescent COVID-19. The CDR3 runs from the conserved cysteine through the conserved F or W. D genes are given only for firm matches. A clone size is listed for some rows: how often the clone was seen (once, few, many), or a class if it is expanded.

J | size | D | V | length | CDR3 | DNA
TRBJ2-3 | . | . | TRBV5-1 | 16 | CASSGPRGPSTDTQYF | TGCGCCAGCAGCGGACCCAGGGGCCCTAGCACAGATACGCAGTATTTT
TRBJ2-3 | . | TRBD1 | TRBV12-5 | 16 | CASGLGINQGVDTQYF | TGTGCTAGTGGTTTGGGGATTAACCAGGGGGTAGATACGCAGTATTTT
TRBJ2-7 | . | TRBD1 | TRBV6-5 | 15 | CASSKGQGYSYEQYF | TGTGCCAGCAGTAAGGGACAGGGCTACTCCTACGAGCAGTACTTC
TRBJ1-5 | . | . | TRBV5-1 | 16 | CASSLEVRETGGPQHF | TGCGCCAGCAGCTTGGAAGTTCGGGAGACCGGCGGGCCCCAGCATTTT
TRBJ2-7 | . | . | TRBV15 | 13 | CATSRERGSGQYF | TGTGCCACCAGCAGAGAGCGGGGATCGGGGCAGTACTTC
TRBJ1-1 | . | . | TRBV10-1 | 16 | CASSESGAQANTEAFF | TGCGCCAGCAGTGAGTCGGGGGCGCAGGCGAACACTGAAGCTTTCTTT
TRBJ1-3 | . | TRBD1 | TRBV7-6 | 16 | CASSLDPAGGGNTIYF | TGTGCCAGCAGCTTAGACCCTGCAGGGGGCGGAAACACCATATATTTT
TRBJ2-1 | few | TRBD2 | TRBV5-1 | 18 | CASSLATSGGRHYNEQFF | TGCGCCAGCAGCTTGGCGACTAGCGGGGGCCGCCACTACAATGAGCAGTTCTTC
TRBJ1-1 | . | TRBD1 | TRBV6-5 | 14 | CAIRQGNPNTEAFF | TGTGCCATCCGACAGGGTAACCCAAACACTGAAGCTTTCTTT
TRBJ1-5 | . | . | TRBV2 | 13 | CASSVGGGQPQHF | TGTGCCAGCAGTGTGGGGGGAGGGCAGCCCCAGCATTTT
TRBJ1-2 | . | . | TRBV11-1 | 15 | CASSSPGDANYGYTF | TGTGCCAGCAGCTCACCGGGGGATGCTAACTATGGCTACACCTTC
TRBJ1-1 | . | . | TRBV6-2/TRBV6-3 | 16 | CASSFPQGRGTAEAFF | TGTGCCAGCAGTTTCCCACAGGGCCGGGGTACCGCTGAAGCTTTCTTT
TRBJ1-5 | . | . | TRBV6-5 | 13 | CASRPRHNQPQHF | TGTGCCAGCAGACCTCGACACAATCAGCCCCAGCATTTT
TRBJ2-1 | . | TRBD1 | TRBV3-1/TRBV3-2 | 15 | CASSLGTGAYNEQFF | TGTGCCAGCAGCCTTGGGACAGGGGCCTACAATGAGCAGTTCTTC
TRBJ2-3 | . | . | TRBV18 | 15 | CASSPADFSTDTQYF | TGTGCCAGCTCACCGGCGGACTTTAGCACAGATACGCAGTATTTT
TRBJ2-3 | . | . | TRBV9 | 13 | CASSVASSDTQYF | TGTGCCAGCAGCGTGGCTAGCTCAGATACGCAGTATTTT
TRBJ2-5 | . | . | TRBV5-1 | 14 | CASSLVGQSETQYF | TGCGCCAGCAGCTTGGTCGGACAGTCGGAGACCCAGTACTTC
TRBJ2-2 | . | TRBD2 | TRBV5-1 | 15 | CASSPGGTSTGELFF | TGCGCCAGCAGCCCGGGGGGGACTTCGACCGGGGAGCTGTTTTTT
TRBJ2-5 | . | TRBD2 | TRBV6-6 | 15 | CASNRLAGGKETQYF | TGTGCCAGCAACAGACTAGCGGGGGGGAAAGAGACCCAGTACTTC
TRBJ2-3 | . | TRBD2 | TRBV5-1 | 17 | CASSLEPGGASTDTQYF | TGCGCCAGCAGCTTGGAGCCCGGGGGGGCTAGCACAGATACGCAGTATTTT
TRBJ1-2 | . | TRBD1 | TRBV19 | 14 | CASSPSGGLIGYTF | TGTGCCAGTAGTCCTTCAGGGGGCCTAATAGGCTACACCTTC
TRBJ2-7 | few | . | TRBV2 | 16 | CASSPYSLQGGYEQYF | TGTGCCAGCAGTCCCTACTCCTTGCAGGGTGGGTACGAGCAGTACTTC
TRBJ2-3 | . | . | TRBV10-2 | 18 | CASSESRTTNLPTDTQYF | TGCGCCAGCAGTGAGTCCCGGACTACCAACCTCCCCACAGATACGCAGTATTTT
TRBJ2-4 | . | . | TRBV19 | 14 | CASSPGGQINIQYF | TGTGCCAGTAGTCCAGGCGGACAGATAAACATTCAGTACTTC
TRBJ2-1 | . | TRBD2 | TRBV11-3 | 15 | CASSPAGGSYNEQFF | TGTGCCAGCAGCCCAGCGGGGGGGTCCTACAATGAGCAGTTCTTC
TRBJ2-6 | . | TRBD1 | TRBV5-5 | 15 | CASSSQGSGANVLTF | TGTGCCAGCAGCTCACAGGGGTCTGGGGCCAACGTCCTGACTTTC
TRBJ1-1 | . | . | TRBV29-1 | 14 | CSVARDFLWTEAFF | TGCAGCGTTGCTCGGGACTTTCTGTGGACTGAAGCTTTCTTT
TRBJ2-2 | . | TRBD1 | TRBV7-9 | 16 | CASSLVWTGDTGELFF | TGTGCCAGCAGCTTAGTTTGGACAGGAGACACCGGGGAGCTGTTTTTT
TRBJ2-7 | . | TRBD2 | TRBV5-1 | 15 | CASSVSLAGGYEQYF | TGCGCCAGCAGCGTCTCTCTAGCGGGGGGCTACGAGCAGTACTTC
TRBJ1-2 | . | . | TRBV4-1 | 16 | CASSRVWSDSNYGYTF | TGCGCCAGCAGCCGAGTTTGGTCGGACAGTAACTATGGCTACACCTTC
TRBJ2-1 | . | TRBD2 | TRBV3-1/TRBV3-2 | 14 | CASSHREGYNEQFF | TGTGCCAGCAGCCATAGGGAGGGCTACAATGAGCAGTTCTTC
TRBJ1-1 | . | . | TRBV19 | 13 | CASSIDRAAEAFF | TGTGCCAGTAGTATAGACAGGGCGGCTGAAGCTTTCTTT
TRBJ2-4 | . | TRBD1 | TRBV13 | 16 | CASSYQGARSKNIQYF | TGTGCCAGCAGCTACCAGGGGGCGCGGTCCAAAAACATTCAGTACTTC
TRBJ2-1 | . | TRBD2 | TRBV9 | 15 | CASSVASGEGNEQFF | TGTGCCAGCAGCGTAGCCTCCGGGGAGGGCAATGAGCAGTTCTTC
TRBJ2-3 | . | TRBD2 | TRBV18 | 16 | CASSPILAGERDTQYF | TGTGCCAGCTCACCGATTCTAGCGGGGGAGCGGGATACGCAGTATTTT
TRBJ2-3 | . | TRBD1 | TRBV10-3 | 19 | CAISRGQGARARLGDTQYF | TGTGCCATCAGCCGAGGACAGGGGGCTCGCGCGCGCCTGGGGGATACGCAGTATTTT